The 22 T cell receptor beta chains below come from one sample, sequenced in a study of technical replicates of blood from a few donors. Sequencing was performed with immunoSEQ multiplex PCR; in TCRdb, only in-frame clones are kept and a portion is missing. Of 75,000 to 85,000 clones in the sample, approximately 94% were seen once. Sequencing used T cells isolated from PBMCs. These receptors were collected from a human donor in good health.

The J gene is TRBJ2-1, the V gene TRBV19; TRBD2 aligns across 15 bases. This CDR3 is 16 amino acids long. V was clipped by 4 bases and J by 12 bases; unmatched bases: 10. CDR1 and CDR2 from the germline V gene are LNHDA and SQIVND (reference sequence). CDR3 DNA: TGTGCCAGTAGTACCCCTGGACTAGCGGGAGGGAACGTGCAGTTCTTC. Translation: CASSTPGLAGGNVQFF.

The chain couples TRBV2 to TRBJ1-5; unclear D gene. Trimming stripped 6 bases from V and 2 bases from J, with 8 bases between. Per germline, CDR1 SNHLY and CDR2 FYNNEI. The CDR3 consists of 13 residues. The CDR3: CASREDGNQPQHF. The CDR3 DNA follows: TGTGCCAGCAGGGAGGACGGCAATCAGCCCCAGCATTTT.

The rearrangement joins TRBV2 to TRBJ2-1, with TRBD1 identical over 9 bases. CDR1 and CDR2 (germline): SNHLY, FYNNEI. Unmatched junction bases numbered 1, after V lost 8 bases and J lost 2 bases. CDR3 length: 13 amino acids. The chain's CDR3 is CASRDRAYNEQFF. The CDR3 bases are TGTGCCAGCCGGGACAGGGCCTACAATGAGCAGTTCTTC.

The chain joins TRBV9 to TRBJ2-2; 10 nucleotides match TRBD2. This CDR3 has 18 residues. Looked up from germline, CDR1 is SGDLS and CDR2 is YYNGEE. V shed 5 bases, J shed 4 bases, and the junction held 14 bases outside the gene matches. The CDR3 DNA is TGTGCCAGCAGTAGATCAAAGACTAGCGGGTCCGTCACCGGGGAGCTGTTTTTT. Translated, it gives CASSRSKTSGSVTGELFF.

The gene calls are TRBV4-2 and TRBJ2-2, with 11 positions matching TRBD2. Germline V gene lookup returns CDR1 LGHNA and CDR2 YNFKEQ. V shed 0 bases, J shed 5 bases, and the junction held 8 bases outside the gene matches. This CDR3 comprises 18 residues. CDR3 in DNA: TGTGCCAGCAGCCAAGATCCGGGACTAGCGGATTCAACCGGGGAGCTGTTTTTT. Protein: CASSQDPGLADSTGELFF.

The J gene is TRBJ2-2, the V gene TRBV5-6; tentative D call: TRBD1 (5 bases). CDR1 and CDR2 (germline): SGHDT, YYEEEE. The germline V and J ends were trimmed by 1 base and 0 bases, with 13 bases remaining between them. CDR3 length: 17 residues. The CDR3 DNA reads TGTGCCAGCAGCTTGAGGGGCTTAGGGCCGAACACCGGGGAGCTGTTTTTT. Translating gives CASSLRGLGPNTGELFF.

The chain uses TRBV6-1 and TRBJ2-1, with 8 bases lining up with TRBD1. Germline CDR1 MNHNS, CDR2 SASEGT. Trimming took 5 bases from V and 3 from J; bases not matched to a gene: 6. The CDR3 runs to 15 residues. DNA of the CDR3: TGTGCCAGCAGTAACCTACAGGGGGGCTACAATGAGCAGTTCTTC. Protein: CASSNLQGGYNEQFF.

This clone is classed as medium-sized. This chain links TRBV20-1 with TRBJ1-3; D ambiguous. Germline V gives CDR1 DFQATT, CDR2 SNEGSKA (reference sequence). The CDR3 covers 11 residues. The CDR3 DNA follows: TGCAGCGCGAAACGGGGAAACACCATATATTTT. This encodes CSAKRGNTIYF.

This chain connects TRBV16 to TRBJ2-7, with D hard to call. The germline gives CDR1 KGHSY, CDR2 FQNENV. CDR3 size: 11 residues. Trimming took 0 bases from V and 6 from J, leaving 3 bases between them. CDR3 nucleotide sequence: TGTGCCAGCAGCCAATCTAGCGAGCAGTACTTC. It is translated as CASSQSSEQYF.

CDR3 sequence reads: CASSLEGGPSYEQYF. The CDR3 bases are TGCGCCAGCAGCTTGGAGGGCGGGCCCTCCTACGAGCAGTACTTC. V and J are TRBV5-1 and TRBJ2-7, with D tentatively TRBD2 (5 bases). CDR3 size: 15 residues. CDR1 is SGHRS, CDR2 YFSETQ, per germline. With 0 bases removed from V and 0 bases from J, the gap between germline ends came to 10 bases.

V is TRBV21-1 and J is TRBJ2-5; TRBD2 is taken as the D call from the table, unchecked against the DNA. TRBV21-1 is assigned pseudogene status. CDR3 length equals 17 residues. The CDR3 region is CASIKGRLAQPEETQYF. The CDR3 DNA reads as TGTGCCAGCATAAAGGGGAGACTAGCGCAACCGGAAGAGACCCAGTACTTC.

This clone was observed once. The V call is TRBV18, the J call TRBJ2-7; TRBD1 aligns across 7 bases. CDR3 length: 13 residues. Per the germline V gene, CDR1 is KGHSH and CDR2 is LQKENI. V lost 3 bases, J lost 4 bases, and 3 bases stayed unmatched. DNA for the CDR3: TGTGCCAGCTCACCGCTACAGGGGTACGAGCAGTACTTC. This encodes CASSPLQGYEQYF.

The J gene is TRBJ1-4, the V gene TRBV30; TRBD1 agrees at 9 bases. The germline V gene has CDR1 GTSNPN and CDR2 SVGIG (reference sequence). This CDR3 is built from 15 residues. After removal of 2 bases from V and 8 bases from J, the junction contained 9 bases not matched to a gene. The DNA of the CDR3 is TGTGCCTGGAGTCCAATGGACAGGGGTAGGGAAAAACTGTTTTTT. Translation: CAWSPMDRGREKLFF. The full variable domain, rest sourced from reference TRBV30 and TRBJ1-4, is SQTIHQWPATLVQPVGSPLSLECTVEGTSNPNLYWYRQAAGRGLQLLFYSVGIGQISSEVPQNLSASRPQDRQFILSSKKLLLSDSGFYLCAWSPMDRGREKLFFGSGTQLSVL.

Comment on this clone: Other DNA sequences in the sample encode the same CDR3. The rearrangement joins TRBV5-1 to TRBJ2-1, with D possibly matching TRBD2 (5 bases). Germline V gene lookup returns CDR1 SGHRS and CDR2 YFSETQ. The V end was cut by 4 bases, the J end by 3 bases, with 8 bases between. This CDR3 is 13 amino acids long. The CDR3, as DNA: TGCGCCAGCAGCGAAACTAGCTACAATGAGCAGTTCTTC. Translating gives CASSETSYNEQFF. The whole variable domain, remainder taken from reference TRBV5-1 and TRBJ2-1, is KAGVTQTPRYLIKTRGQQVTLSCSPISGHRSVSWYQQTPGQGLQFLFEYFSETQRNKGNFPGRFSGRQFSNSRSEMNVSTLELGDSALYLCASSETSYNEQFFGPGTRLTVL.

This chain connects TRBV9 to TRBJ1-1; perhaps TRBD1 as D (5 bases). Trimming pared 2 bases from V and 0 bases from J, leaving 11 bases between. This CDR3 spans 15 amino acids. Per germline, CDR1 SGDLS and CDR2 YYNGEE. CDR3 DNA: TGTGCCAGCAGCGTGACAGTCTCCCTGAACACTGAAGCTTTCTTT. Protein product: CASSVTVSLNTEAFF.

CDR3 sequence reads: CASSRSGPNTGELFF. In DNA, the CDR3 is TGTGCCAGCAGCCGCTCAGGCCCGAACACCGGGGAGCTGTTTTTT. The rearrangement uses TRBV7-2 and TRBJ2-2, with no clear D. The CDR3 spans 15 residues. Germline loops: CDR1 SGHTA, CDR2 FQGNSA. The ends were cut back, 5 bases at V and 0 bases at J, with 10 bases in the middle.

The chain is built from TRBV7-9 and TRBJ2-7; D possibly corresponds to TRBD1 (6 bases). The length of the CDR3 is 14 residues. Trimming removed 3 bases at V and 2 bases at J, with 11 bases between. CDR1 and CDR2 (germline): SEHNR, FQNEAQ (reference sequence). CDR3 nucleotides: TGTGCCAGCAGCTTTCGGCCAGGGGCCTACGAGCAGTACTTC. Protein: CASSFRPGAYEQYF.

This chain links TRBV7-9 with TRBJ2-1; D is undetermined. From germline, CDR1 is SEHNR and CDR2 FQNEAQ (reference sequence). The CDR3 covers 13 residues. V lost 6 bases and J 5 bases, leaving 11 bases between the germline ends. CDR3 amino acids: CASSSEVDNEQFF. The DNA for the CDR3 is TGTGCCAGCAGTTCAGAGGTGGACAATGAGCAGTTCTTC.

V usage is TRBV6-4 and J usage is TRBJ2-5; D is unresolved. The V end was cut by 3 bases, the J end by 5 bases, with 13 bases between. The germline gives CDR1 MRHNA, CDR2 SNTAGT. The CDR3 totals 14 residues. CDR3 coding DNA: TGTGCCAGCAGTGAGGGTAGCCCTGGGGAGACCCAGTACTTC. Its protein is CASSEGSPGETQYF.

This sequence joins TRBV29-1 and TRBJ2-1, with TRBD2 identical over 14 bases. Germline loops: CDR1 SQVTM, CDR2 ANQGSEA. Trimming at V came to 7 bases and at J to 10 bases, leaving 12 bases not matched to a gene. The CDR3 runs 15 residues. CDR3 in DNA: TGCAGCGCTCAGACCGGGACTAGCGGGAGCAGGGAGCAGTTCTTC. It translates to CSAQTGTSGSREQFF.

This sequence joins TRBV5-4 and TRBJ2-5; no reliable D call. The CDR3 is made up of 13 amino acids. The V end was cut by 0 bases, the J end by 5 bases, with 8 bases between. CDR1 SGHNT and CDR2 YYREEE come from the germline V gene (reference sequence). The CDR3 nucleotides are TGTGCCAGCAGCTTGGAGAGATGGGAGACCCAGTACTTC. Translation gives CASSLERWETQYF.

The V gene is TRBV4-1, the J gene TRBJ1-1; D may be TRBD1 (5 bases). V shed 4 bases and J shed 4 bases, with 16 bases lying between them. The CDR3 has 15 amino acids. Germline CDR1 reads MGHRA; CDR2 reads YSYEKL. The CDR3 DNA reads TGCGCCAGCAGCCGATTCATGGGGCCTCGCACTGAAGCTTTCTTT. It is translated as CASSRFMGPRTEAFF.